These 8 T cell receptor beta chains came from one sample sequenced in a study of molecular identifiers for immune sequencing clone quantification. MiXCR, run by TCRdb on the PCR reads, gives a single entry per CDR3 protein. This table has around 320,000 distinct CDR3 sequences, under 25% appearing once. Sequenced: naive CD8+ T cells from blood, with Jurkat cell RNA spiked in. Subset described: FACS-sorted CD8+CD4-CCR7+CD45RA+ naive T cells. All receptors come from a human donor in good health. Some libraries in this study had Jurkat cell RNA spiked in.

This clonotype showed up just a few times. The V and J genes are TRBV12-3 or TRBV12-4 and TRBJ1-6; possible D gene TRBD1, 5 bases. The CDR3 has 11 residues. V was trimmed by 4 bases and J by 10 bases, leaving 5 bases between them. The CDR3 is CASSWGSPLHF. Here the CDR3 DNA reads TGTGCCAGCAGTTGGGGGTCACCCCTCCACTTT.

This clonotype was seen at least ten times. The rearrangement uses TRBV19 and TRBJ2-7, with D possibly TRBD1 on 5 matching bases. The germline V and J ends were trimmed by 1 base and 2 bases, with 15 bases remaining between them. Germline CDR1 and CDR2: LNHDA and SQIVND (reference sequence). The CDR3 sequence is 16 residues long. CDR3 residues: CASSIGSQASTYEQYF. The CDR3 DNA sequence: TGTGCCAGTAGTATAGGTTCACAGGCGTCTACCTACGAGCAGTACTTC. Supplemented by reference TRBV19 and TRBJ2-7, the full variable domain reads DGGITQSPKYLFRKEGQNVTLSCEQNLNHDAMYWYRQDPGQGLRLIYYSQIVNDFQKGDIAEGYSVSREKKESFPLTVTSAQKNPTAFYLCASSIGSQASTYEQYFGPGTRLTVT.

The CDR3 is CASSLPGPFSTDTQYF. CDR3 DNA: TGTGCCAGCAGCTTACCCGGGCCATTTAGCACAGATACGCAGTATTTT. V and J are TRBV5-4 and TRBJ2-3; D gene unclear. Germline CDR1 and CDR2: SGHNT and YYREEE (reference sequence). V lost 2 bases, J lost 0 bases, and 13 bases lay in between. The CDR3 has 16 amino acids.

There are many counts of this clonotype. The chain links TRBV28 to TRBJ1-2; D remains unclear. Germline V gives CDR1 MDHEN, CDR2 SYDVKM. The length of the CDR3 is 19 residues. V lost 2 bases and J lost 4, with 26 bases in between. In DNA, the CDR3 is TGTGCCAGCAGTTTAGGTTTAGGAACCGGACCCCCCGGCGCCTATGGCTACACCTTC. Translating gives CASSLGLGTGPPGAYGYTF.

Only a few counts were recorded for this clonotype. The chain has TRBV14 and TRBJ1-2; D is possibly TRBD1 (6 bases). Per the germline V gene, CDR1 is SGHDN and CDR2 is FVKESK. Trimming took 5 bases from V and 4 from J, leaving 17 bases between them. The CDR3 is made up of 15 amino acids. The CDR3 sequence is CASSVKGDSGYGYTF. In DNA form, the CDR3 reads TGTGCCAGCAGCGTCAAGGGGGATAGCGGCTATGGCTACACCTTC.

This clonotype was observed once. A read error is likely, as this CDR3 ends without the conserved phenylalanine or tryptophan. V usage is TRBV14 and J usage is TRBJ1-1; the D is unclear. This CDR3 is 14 amino acids long. Germline-derived CDR1 and CDR2 are SGHDN and FVKESK. Trimming left V 0 bases short and J 0 bases short, with 5 bases between. The CDR3 reads CASSQDTMNTEAFL. CDR3 coding DNA: TGTGCCAGCAGCCAAGACACGATGAACACTGAAGCTTTCTTG.

A word on this clonotype: Being one base from a much bigger clone, this may be a read error. V and J are TRBV28 and TRBJ2-5, with TRBD1 matching over 10 bases. J gave up 9 bases and V 5 bases, and 18 bases lay outside the gene matches. Germline V CDR1 and CDR2: MDHEN, SYDVKM. This CDR3 spans 17 amino acids. CDR3 sequence reads: CASSPLEMTGGSEPQYF. The DNA of the CDR3 is TGTGCCAGCAGTCCGCTTGAGATGACAGGGGGCTCGGAGCCCCAGTACTTC.

The sample holds a few counts of this clonotype. The V and J genes are TRBV20-1 and TRBJ2-7; D is unclear. CDR1 DFQATT and CDR2 SNEGSKA come from the germline V gene (reference sequence). The length of the CDR3 is 15 residues. Trimming removed 0 bases from V and 0 bases from J, with 12 bases in between. The CDR3 nucleotides read TGCAGTGCTAGAGATGCAATCGGCTTCTCCTACGAGCAGTACTTC. Translated: CSARDAIGFSYEQYF.